What follows describes a single T cell receptor beta chain. Amplified TCR beta CDR3 regions were obtained using RNA transcripts as template. First-round RT-PCR used HTBI primers; second-round multiplex PCR followed. TCRdb recomputed calls from the multiplex PCR reads with MiXCR, one row per CDR3 protein. This sample yields around 1,200,000 distinct CDR3 sequences, of which about 38% are seen a single time; around 10% belongs to the top ten. The data are from a study of Graves' ophthalmopathy and Graves' hyperthyroidism. The CDR3 is 14 residues long. Trimming stripped 0 bases from V and 8 bases from J, with 14 bases between. Germline V gene sequence: CDR1 SGDLS, CDR2 YYNGEE.

This TCR came from an adult man with Graves' hyperthyroidism. This sequence joins TRBV9 and TRBJ1-2, with D uncertain. The sequenced sample was peripheral blood or thyroid tissue (not recorded which). DNA of the CDR3: TGTGCCAGCAGCGTAGGAGGGTTCAGTCGCGGCTACACCTTC. It encodes CASSVGGFSRGYTF.